The clone carrying this T cell receptor (beta chain) was counted between two and nine times. Primers targeted 54 TRBV and 13 TRBJ segments. This table comes from immunoSEQ multiplex PCR, and its TCRdb copy is limited to in-frame clones, with some not included. The table includes 2,000 to 2,500 clones, around 84% detected once. These data are taken from a study of T cell repertoires and HLA-DP antigens. Study background: One stimulator alloantigen differed from self by one groove amino acid; the other by ten.

After more than twelve days' expansion, CD4+ cells were restimulated about 23 h with HeLa expressing allogeneic DPB1. Retrovirally transduced HeLa cells with HLA-DPA1/DPB1, HLA-DM, invariant chain and CD80 served as stimulators. Negative selection yielded untouched CD4+ T cells of average about 98% purity. Germline-derived CDR1 and CDR2 are LNHDA and SQIVND (reference sequence). The CDR3 contains 15 residues. V shed 6 bases, J shed 4 bases, and the junction held 10 bases outside the gene matches. The sample taken for sequencing was CD137- CD4+ T cells from cultured PBMCs. V usage is TRBV19 and J usage is TRBJ1-1; 8 bases are a match to TRBD1. The sequence derives from a woman aged 18-30 years in good health and CMV-seronegative. DNA of the CDR3: TGTGCCAGTAGGTTCTCAGGGGGCGAAGGCACTGAAGCTTTCTTT. It yields the protein CASRFSGGEGTEAFF.